This paragraph reports one T cell receptor beta chain. The antigen is unknown. The data originate from a study of T cells in Graves' hyperthyroidism and ophthalmopathy. Whole-study findings and limits: Blood samples included most of the expanded thyroid clonotypes exceeding 0.001.

From RNA transcripts, TCR beta CDR3 regions were amplified. RT-PCR in the first round (using the HTBI primer set) targeted the TCR CDR3. TCRdb reprocessed the multiplex PCR reads via MiXCR and lists one record per CDR3 protein. The sample holds about 350,000 distinct CDR3 sequences, about 15% seen once. The PBMCs had their origin in 7.5 to 10 ml of fresh peripheral blood. V was clipped by 3 bases and J by 6 bases; unmatched bases: 5. The germline CDR1 and CDR2 sequences are KGHSH and LQKENI. This CDR3 region has 14 residues. The sequenced sample was blood. The receptor was isolated from a woman aged 25 to 45 with Graves' hyperthyroidism. This rearrangement joins TRBV18 to TRBJ2-3, with 8 bases fitting TRBD2. The DNA of the CDR3 is TGTGCCAGCTCACCTGACGGACTAGCCGATACGCAGTATTTT. It codes for CASSPDGLADTQYF.